This passage covers 23 T cell receptor beta chains from one sample sequenced in a study of T cells in women clearing cervical HPV infection. Method: immunoSEQ multiplex PCR; TCRdb's copy keeps in-frame clones and lacks some. This specimen shows 20,000 to 25,000 clones; the ten leading clones hold 24%. The sequenced sample was blood buffy coat. Every receptor here comes from a woman aged 18-70 years with a cervical HPV16 infection that either progressed to CIN3+ or cleared (not recorded which).

Turning to this clone: From the germline J gene comes the end of the CDR3, since the read stops 3 residues before it. The rearrangement uses TRBV5-1 and TRBJ2-2, with TRBD1 identical over 10 bases. The germline V gene has CDR1 SGHRS and CDR2 YFSETQ. The CDR3 totals 19 residues. The junction had 13 bases not matched to a gene; V was cut back by 1 base and J by 4 bases. The CDR3 loop reads CASSLLGQGSFRGTGELFF. CDR3 DNA (partial): TGCGCCAGCAGCTTGTTGGGACAGGGGTCCTTCCGGGGCACCGGGGAG.

A note on this clone: The CDR3 is cut off 3 residues early in the read; its end comes from the germline J gene. The chain combines TRBV19 with TRBJ1-2; D unresolved. CDR3 size: 15 residues. Per the germline V gene, CDR1 is LNHDA and CDR2 is SQIVND (reference sequence). The CDR3 sequence is CASGPSTSRYYDYTF. The CDR3 bases that were read are TGTGCCAGTGGCCCCTCGACTAGCAGATACTACGAC.

On this clone itself: Coverage ceases 3 residues before the CDR3 finishes, and the germline J gene fills in the end. This chain joins TRBV7-8 and TRBJ1-5; 7 bases align to TRBD1. The CDR3 extends over 15 amino acids. V shed 4 bases, J shed 7 bases, and the junction held 10 bases outside the gene matches. CDR1 is SGHVS and CDR2 is FQNEAQ in the germline V gene. CDR3 DNA, as far as it was read: TGTGCCAGCAGCTCAAGCCGACAGGGAGGGCAGCCC. Protein sequence: CASSSSRQGGQP. The entire CDR3 protein is CASSSSRQGGQPQHF.

Note on this clone: The missing CDR3 end, 3 residues past where the read stops, is filled in from the germline J gene. This chain joins TRBV19 and TRBJ1-1; no definite D call. There are 15 residues in the CDR3. The germline CDR1 and CDR2 sequences are LNHDA and SQIVND (reference sequence). The covered CDR3 bases are TGTGCCAGTAGTATCAGGACTAGCGGGCAAGAGACC. This codes for CASSIRTSGQET. The CDR3 in its entirety is CASSIRTSGQETAFF.

A note on this clone: Read coverage stops 3 residues before the CDR3 terminus; the germline J gene supplies the remainder. The V call is TRBV19, the J call TRBJ2-3; D gene unclear. CDR1 is LNHDA and CDR2 is SQIVND in the germline V gene (reference sequence). V lost 1 base, J lost 6 bases, and 8 bases lay in between. The CDR3 is 13 amino acids. The covered CDR3 bases are TGTGCCAGTAGTATAGGGCAAGAGGATACG. Translated: CASSIGQEDT. The complete CDR3 reads CASSIGQEDTQYF.

Points on this clone: The DNA ends 3 residues before the CDR3 does, and the rest of the CDR3 is filled in from the germline J gene. The chain uses TRBV2 and TRBJ1-5, with D tentatively TRBD1 (6 bases). V was cut by 2 bases and J by 0 bases, with 11 bases left in between. Germline CDR1 is SNHLY and CDR2 is FYNNEI. This CDR3 is 16 amino acids long. The sequenced part of the CDR3 DNA is TGTGCCAGCAGTGAAAAGGGACAATTTAGCAATCAGCCC. Its protein product is CASSEKGQFSNQP. The entire CDR3 reads CASSEKGQFSNQPQHF.

Concerning this clone itself: The missing CDR3 end, 3 residues past where the read stops, is filled in from the germline J gene. V and J are TRBV18 and TRBJ1-1; the D gene is possibly TRBD1 (5 bases). Germline CDR1 KGHSH, CDR2 LQKENI. This CDR3 spans 13 amino acids. The V end was cut by 3 bases, the J end by 5 bases, with 10 bases between. The CDR3 loop reads CASSPGRDTEAFF. Incomplete CDR3 DNA: TGTGCCAGCTCACCGGGCAGGGATACTGAA.

Note on this clone: The read terminates 3 residues ahead of where the CDR3 ends, so the germline J gene completes it. The chain recombines TRBV11-3 with TRBJ2-1, with 9 bases that match TRBD1. This CDR3 is built from 14 residues. Trimming took 5 bases from V and 9 from J; bases not matched to a gene: 8. CDR1 is SGHNT, CDR2 YENEEA, per germline. Here the CDR3 reads CASSRRDRVIEQFF. The covered CDR3 bases are TGTGCCAGCAGCCGCCGGGACAGGGTAATTGAG.

With respect to this clone: From the germline J gene comes the end of the CDR3, since the read stops 3 residues before it. The rearrangement links TRBV11-2 to TRBJ2-6; D uncertain. The CDR3 runs 14 residues. Trimming stripped 5 bases from V and 2 bases from J, with 7 bases between. Germline assignment: CDR1 SGHAT and CDR2 FQNNGV. Incomplete CDR3 DNA: TGTGCCAGCAGCCTATCTGCTGGGGCCAACGTC. This encodes CASSLSAGANV. The CDR3, in full, reads CASSLSAGANVLTF.

About this clone: The observed sequence ends 3 residues before the CDR3 terminus, with the missing tail filled in from the germline J gene. The chain has TRBV29-1 and TRBJ1-2, with D unclear. The germline CDR1 and CDR2 sequences are SQVTM and ANQGSEA. Trimming pared 7 bases from V and 3 bases from J, leaving 12 bases between. This CDR3 spans 12 amino acids. This CDR3 reads CSALKGDYGYTF. Incomplete CDR3 DNA: TGCAGCGCCCTAAAGGGCGACTATGGC.

Regarding this clone: The CDR3 extends 3 residues past the end of the read, so its final part is completed from the germline J gene. V gene TRBV20-1 combines with J gene TRBJ2-1; TRBD2 might be the D (6 bases). Germline CDR1 reads DFQATT; CDR2 reads SNEGSKA (reference sequence). The CDR3 is 15 amino acids. V was clipped by 6 bases and J by 2 bases, with 17 bases between them. CDR3 bases read: TGCAGTGCCAGTAGCGGAAACCCAGCCTACAATGAG. As protein: CSASSGNPAYNE. The entire CDR3 is CSASSGNPAYNEQFF.

Concerning this clone: The read terminates 3 residues before the CDR3 end, so the remaining end is supplied by the germline J gene. The chain uses TRBV30 and TRBJ2-7; D call uncertain. The germline CDR1 and CDR2 sequences are GTSNPN and SVGIG (reference sequence). The length of the CDR3 is 11 residues. Deletions cut 0 bases from V and 4 bases from J, with 4 bases between. The part of the CDR3 DNA that was read is TGTGCCTGGAGTGTACGGTACGAG. Its protein product is CAWSVRYE. The entire CDR3 sequence reads CAWSVRYEQYF.

CDR3: CASSLTGAGEFDEQYF. The covered CDR3 bases are TGTGCCAGCAGCTTAACGGGCGCGGGAGAGTTTGACGAG. V and J are TRBV7-3 and TRBJ2-7; 7 nucleotides line up with TRBD2. Read coverage stops 3 residues before the CDR3 terminus; the germline J gene supplies the remainder. Unmatched junction bases numbered 10, after V lost 0 bases and J lost 5 bases. CDR1 and CDR2 (germline): SGHTA, FQGTGA. This CDR3 comprises 16 residues.

A remark on this clone: The read finishes 3 residues shy of the CDR3 end, and the germline J gene is used to complete it. The gene calls are TRBV2 and TRBJ1-1, with 10 bases lining up with TRBD1. This CDR3 region has 15 residues. Unmatched junction bases numbered 3, after V lost 0 bases and J lost 5 bases. CDR1 is SNHLY and CDR2 is FYNNEI in the germline V gene. The DNA read from the CDR3 is TGTGCCAGCAGTGAAGCCTGGGACAGGGGTACTGAA. Translation: CASSEAWDRGTE. The full CDR3 protein reads CASSEAWDRGTEAFF. The full variable domain, completed using reference TRBV2 and TRBJ1-1, is EPEVTQTPSHQVTQMGQEVILRCVPISNHLYFYWYRQILGQKVEFLVSFYNNEISEKSEIFDDQFSVERPDGSNFTLKIRSTKLEDSAMYFCASSEAWDRGTEAFFGQGTRLTVV.

As to this clone: Coverage ceases 3 residues before the CDR3 finishes, and the germline J gene fills in the end. This chain connects TRBV7-9 to TRBJ2-3; no definite D call. The ends were cut back, 3 bases at V and 1 base at J, with 11 bases in the middle. Germline lookup yields CDR1 SEHNR and CDR2 FQNEAQ (reference sequence). The CDR3 contains 15 residues. CDR3 DNA (partial): TGTGCCAGCAGCTTTCTAGGTCGGGGCACAGATACG. Translation: CASSFLGRGTDT. The whole CDR3 reads CASSFLGRGTDTQYF.

CDR3: CASSYSEVLGYTF. The sequenced part of the CDR3 DNA is TGTGCCAGCAGCTACAGTGAGGTACTCGGC. This chain links TRBV7-2 with TRBJ1-2; no clear D. The CDR3 end lies 3 residues beyond the end of the read and is filled in from the germline J gene. Germline CDR1 is SGHTA and CDR2 is FQGNSA. The CDR3 has 13 residues. The full variable domain, with the rest looked up from reference TRBV7-2 and TRBJ1-2, is GAGVSQSPSNKVTEKGKDVELRCDPISGHTALYWYRQSLGQGLEFLIYFQGNSAPDKSGLPSDRFSAERTGGSVSTLTIQRTQQEDSAVYLCASSYSEVLGYTFGSGTRLTVV.

Turning to this clone: The read comes to an end 3 residues before the CDR3 does, leaving the germline J gene to fill in the end. The chain joins TRBV5-5 to TRBJ2-7; D remains ambiguous. Germline CDR1 reads SGHKS; CDR2 reads YYEKEE (reference sequence). Trimming left V 0 bases short and J 4 bases short, with 11 bases between. The CDR3 loop spans 14 amino acids. The CDR3 loop is CASSLVSGPYEQYF. The part of the CDR3 DNA that was read is TGTGCCAGCAGCTTGGTATCTGGCCCTTACGAG.

As regards this clone: The CDR3 end falls 3 residues outside the read, so it is completed with the germline J gene. The V call is TRBV13, the J call TRBJ2-7; TRBD2 matches at 7 bases. This CDR3 has 13 amino acids. V gave up 8 bases and J gave up 6 bases; unmatched junction bases: 10. CDR1 and CDR2 (germline): PRHDT, FYEKMQ (reference sequence). The DNA read from the CDR3 is TGTGCCAGCTCCGAACTGGGGGGGGTCGAG. It specifies CASSELGGVE. The whole CDR3 sequence is CASSELGGVEQYF.

Turning to this clone: Read sequence stops 3 residues before the CDR3 end, and the germline J gene provides the missing end. The rearrangement uses TRBV19 and TRBJ1-5; possibly TRBD1 for D (5 bases). Trimming removed 1 base from V and 2 bases from J, with 6 bases in between. The CDR3 is made up of 14 amino acids. Germline-derived CDR1 and CDR2 are LNHDA and SQIVND (reference sequence). The CDR3 protein is CASSIVGGNQPQHF. Partial CDR3 DNA: TGTGCCAGTAGTATAGTAGGGGGCAATCAGCCC.

With respect to this clone: Read sequence stops 3 residues before the CDR3 end, and the germline J gene provides the missing end. This rearrangement joins TRBV5-1 to TRBJ2-7; 10 bases match TRBD2. Trimming cost V 1 base and J 6 bases; bases outside gene matches: 13. The V gene's germline CDR1 is SGHRS and CDR2 YFSETQ. CDR3 length: 17 residues. The CDR3 DNA, read in part, is TGCGCCAGCAGCTTGAACACTCTAGCGGGAGTCCCAGGCGAG. It specifies CASSLNTLAGVPGE. The CDR3 in full is CASSLNTLAGVPGEQYF.

In regard to this clone: The read terminates 3 residues before the CDR3 end, so the remaining end is supplied by the germline J gene. The chain employs TRBV6-1 and TRBJ1-3, with TRBD1 matching over 8 bases. V trimming: 1 base; J trimming: 0 bases; junction bases outside the gene matches: 2. CDR1 is MNHNS, CDR2 SASEGT, per germline. The CDR3 extends over 16 amino acids. The CDR3 spells CASSEGTGTSGNTIYF. The sequenced part of the CDR3 DNA is TGTGCCAGCAGTGAAGGGACAGGGACCTCTGGAAACACC.

In the case of this clone: The read comes to an end 3 residues before the CDR3 does, leaving the germline J gene to fill in the end. The chain uses TRBV2 and TRBJ2-5; 11 nucleotides match TRBD2. Germline loops: CDR1 SNHLY, CDR2 FYNNEI. V lost 8 bases and J lost 0; bases outside the gene matches: 2. This CDR3 spans 14 amino acids. Incomplete CDR3 DNA: TGTGCCAGCCCGGGACTAGCGGACCAAGAGACC. Translated: CASPGLADQET. The full CDR3 protein is CASPGLADQETQYF.

Of note for this clone: The sequenced fragment ends 3 residues before the CDR3 boundary, so the rest is inferred from the germline J gene. The chain recombines TRBV7-9 with TRBJ1-5; the D gene is possibly TRBD1 (5 bases). V shed 10 bases and J shed 4 bases, with 17 bases lying between them. The CDR3 extends over 14 amino acids. CDR1 and CDR2 from the germline V gene are SEHNR and FQNEAQ (reference sequence). Here the CDR3 reads CATSPGFENQPQHF. Partial CDR3 DNA: TGTGCCACCTCGCCAGGGTTTGAGAATCAGCCC.